Listed below are T cell receptor beta chains from one sample, sequenced in a study of cytomegalovirus exposure and HLA in healthy donors. The method was immunoSEQ multiplex PCR; TCRdb's version includes in-frame clones alone and lacks a portion of them. The table has roughly 84,000 clones, approximately 91% seen once. Sequencing input: PBMCs. Every receptor here comes from a man aged 25-40 years in good health and CMV-seronegative. The CDR3 runs from the conserved cysteine through the conserved F or W. A D gene is named only where the DNA matches it firmly. A row's size may be missing; if present it is once, few, many or a size class.

>TRBD1|NA|12|TRBJ1-2|TRBV19
TGTGCCAGTAGCGAGACAGGGAACGGCTACACCTTC
CASSETGNGYTF
>TRBD1|once|17|TRBJ1-3|TRBV18
TGTGCCAGCTCACCCTTTGCACAGGGGAGTGAGGGAAACACCATATATTTT
CASSPFAQGSEGNTIYF
>NA|NA|14|TRBJ2-3|TRBV4-1
TGCGCCAGCAGAGAGACATGGAGCACAGATACGCAGTATTTT
CASRETWSTDTQYF
>TRBD1|NA|15|TRBJ2-3|TRBV6-5
TGTGCCAGTGGGACAGGCCGAACTAGCACAGATACGCAGTATTTT
CASGTGRTSTDTQYF
>NA|NA|13|TRBJ2-2|TRBV6-5
TGTGCCAGCATGTACAGGGATACCGGGGAGCTGTTTTTT
CASMYRDTGELFF
>NA|NA|17|TRBJ2-2|TRBV28
TGTGCCAGCAGTTCAAAAGGACTGTTCGAATCACCCGGGGAGCTGTTTTTT
CASSSKGLFESPGELFF
>NA|NA|12|TRBJ2-2|TRBV29-1
TGCAGCGTCGCAGGAGGCACCGGGGAGCTGTTTTTT
CSVAGGTGELFF
>NA|once|15|TRBJ1-3|TRBV6-5
TGTGCCAGCAGCCGGGATCCACCGTCTGGAAACACCATATATTTT
CASSRDPPSGNTIYF
>TRBD2|NA|17|TRBJ2-3|TRBV5-4
TGTGCCAGCAGTTACGGACGAGCGGGAGCTAGCACAGATACGCAGTATTTT
CASSYGRAGASTDTQYF
>NA|once|14|TRBJ1-1|TRBV6-5
TGTGCCAGCAGTCCGGGGGGGGGCAGGACTGAAGCTTTCTTT
CASSPGGGRTEAFF
>NA|NA|15|TRBJ1-4|TRBV6-5
TGTGCCAGCAGTTACTCGCGGGGAGAGGGGGAAAAACTGTTTTTT
CASSYSRGEGEKLFF
>NA|NA|13|TRBJ2-7|TRBV15
TGTGCCACCAGCAGAGATCCCAGCTACGAGCAGTACTTC
CATSRDPSYEQYF
>TRBD1|NA|15|TRBJ2-2|TRBV6-5
TGTGCCAGCAGTTTAACAGGGGGCGACACCGGGGAGCTGTTTTTT
CASSLTGGDTGELFF
>NA|NA|13|TRBJ2-7|TRBV25-1
TGTGCCAGTAACTCAGGGAATCCCTACGAGCAGTACTTC
CASNSGNPYEQYF
>NA|NA|15|TRBJ1-1|TRBV21-1
TGTGCCAGCAGCAAAAGGGGGGGACAAATAATCGAAGCTTTCTTT
CASSKRGGQIIEAFF
>TRBD1|NA|16|TRBJ1-5|TRBV10-1
TGCGCCAGCAGTGAGTCGGGGACAGGGGTTTGGCAGCCCCAGCATTTT
CASSESGTGVWQPQHF
>NA|NA|13|TRBJ1-6|TRBV5-1
TGCGCCAGCATGAGGGGAGGGGATTCACCCCTCCACTTT
CASMRGGDSPLHF
>NA|NA|17|TRBJ2-1|TRBV5-6
TGTGCCAGCAGCTTGCCCCCCGGGGGGCCACACCACAATGAGCAGTTCTTC
CASSLPPGGPHHNEQFF
>NA|NA|13|TRBJ2-1|TRBV6-1
TGTGCCAGCAGTGAAGGCAGGTACAATGAGCAGTTCTTC
CASSEGRYNEQFF
>TRBD1|once|17|TRBJ2-2|TRBV4-1
TGCGCCAGCAGCCAAGTGGGACAGGGGGCGGGGCCCGGGGAGCTGTTTTTT
CASSQVGQGAGPGELFF
>NA|once|15|TRBJ1-6|TRBV28
TGTGCCAGCAGCCCCGTGGGCATAGATAATTCACCCCTCCACTTT
CASSPVGIDNSPLHF
>NA|once|12|TRBJ1-2|TRBV6-5
TGTGCCAGCAGTTCGACAGACTATGGCTACACCTTC
CASSSTDYGYTF
>NA|NA|14|TRBJ1-1|TRBV30
TGTGCCTGGAGTGTTCGGGTTGGTAACCCTGAAGCTTTCTTT
CAWSVRVGNPEAFF
>NA|NA|13|TRBJ2-2|TRBV5-4
TGTGCCAGCAGAAAGACAGGATCTGGGGAGCTGTTTTTT
CASRKTGSGELFF
>NA|NA|14|TRBJ2-5|TRBV6-1
TGTGCCAGCAGTGAACTTTCCGGAGCCGAGACCCAGTACTTC
CASSELSGAETQYF
>NA|NA|14|TRBJ2-1|TRBV19
TGTGCCAGTAGTGGGACTCCCTCCGTACATGAGCAGTTCTTC
CASSGTPSVHEQFF
>NA|once|17|TRBJ2-5|TRBV9
TGTGCCAGCAGCGTAGATAGTCGGAGGACGGGTGGGGAGACCCAGTACTTC
CASSVDSRRTGGETQYF
>TRBD1|NA|15|TRBJ2-3|TRBV13
TGTGCCAGCAGTCTCGGGACAGGGGTCACAGATACGCAGTATTTT
CASSLGTGVTDTQYF
>NA|NA|14|TRBJ2-7|TRBV7-2
TGTGCCAGCAGCTTAGAACCCCTATACTACGAGCAGTACTTC
CASSLEPLYYEQYF
>TRBD2|NA|16|TRBJ2-1|TRBV5-6
TGTGCCAGCAGCCCCACTAGCGGGGGGGCCTACAATGAGCAGTTCTTC
CASSPTSGGAYNEQFF
>TRBD1|NA|14|TRBJ1-4|TRBV6-5
TGTGCCAGCAGTTTGACAGGGATGAGTGAAAAACTGTTTTTT
CASSLTGMSEKLFF
>NA|NA|14|TRBJ2-7|TRBV18
TGTGCCAGCTCACTAAACTCCGCGGGGAGCGAGCAGTACTTC
CASSLNSAGSEQYF
>TRBD1|NA|16|TRBJ1-4|TRBV9
TGTGCCAGCAGCGTAAGCAGGGGGCTTTCTAATGAAAAACTGTTTTTT
CASSVSRGLSNEKLFF
>NA|NA|13|TRBJ1-5|TRBV18
TGTGCCAGCTCACCACCCCAAAATCAGCCCCAGCATTTT
CASSPPQNQPQHF
>TRBD2|NA|17|TRBJ2-1|TRBV7-2
TGTGCCAGCAGCTATATCCCAGGGACTAGCGGGAACAATGAGCAGTTCTTC
CASSYIPGTSGNNEQFF
>TRBD1|NA|15|TRBJ2-7|TRBV27
TGTGCCAGCACTCCCCCGGGACAGGGGACCTACGAGCAGTACTTC
CASTPPGQGTYEQYF